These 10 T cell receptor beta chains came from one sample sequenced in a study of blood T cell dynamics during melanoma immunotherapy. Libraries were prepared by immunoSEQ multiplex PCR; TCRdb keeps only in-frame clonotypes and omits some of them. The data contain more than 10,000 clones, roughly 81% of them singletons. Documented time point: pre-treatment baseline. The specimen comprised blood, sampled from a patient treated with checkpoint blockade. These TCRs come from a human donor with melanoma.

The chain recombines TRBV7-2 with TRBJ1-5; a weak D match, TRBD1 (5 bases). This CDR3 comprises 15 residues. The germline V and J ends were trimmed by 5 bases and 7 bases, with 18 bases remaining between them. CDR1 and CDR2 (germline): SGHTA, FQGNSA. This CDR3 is CASSPYGGLEQPQHF. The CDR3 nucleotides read TGTGCCAGCAGCCCGTACGGGGGTTTAGAGCAGCCCCAGCATTTT.

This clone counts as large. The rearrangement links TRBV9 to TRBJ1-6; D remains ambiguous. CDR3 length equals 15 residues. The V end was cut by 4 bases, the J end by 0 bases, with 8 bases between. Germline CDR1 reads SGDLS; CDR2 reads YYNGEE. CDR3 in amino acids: CASSTQSSYNSPLHF. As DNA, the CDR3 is TGTGCCAGCAGCACACAAAGCTCCTATAATTCACCCCTCCACTTT.

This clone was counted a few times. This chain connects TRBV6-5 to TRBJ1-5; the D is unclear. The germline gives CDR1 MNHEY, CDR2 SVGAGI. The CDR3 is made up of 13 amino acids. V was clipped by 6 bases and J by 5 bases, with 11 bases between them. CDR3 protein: CASRIDRDQPQHF. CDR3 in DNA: TGTGCCAGCAGGATCGATAGGGATCAGCCCCAGCATTTT.

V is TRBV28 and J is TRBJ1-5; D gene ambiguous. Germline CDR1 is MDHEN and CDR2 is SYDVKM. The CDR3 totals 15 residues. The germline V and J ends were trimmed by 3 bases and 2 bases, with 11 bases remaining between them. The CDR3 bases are TGTGCCAGCAGTTTGGGGTTTGGGGGCAATCAGCCCCAGCATTTT. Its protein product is CASSLGFGGNQPQHF. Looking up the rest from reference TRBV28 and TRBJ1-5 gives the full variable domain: DVKVTQSSRYLVKRTGEKVFLECVQDMDHENMFWYRQDPGLGLRLIYFSYDVKMKEKGDIPEGYSVSREKKERFSLILESASTNQTSMYLCASSLGFGGNQPQHFGDGTRLSIL.

The CDR3 is CASSLAVTSGGALDEQFF. The CDR3 region has the DNA TGCGCCAGCAGCTTGGCGGTCACAAGCGGGGGGGCCCTGGATGAGCAGTTCTTC. This chain uses TRBV5-1 with TRBJ2-1, with 10 positions matching TRBD2. CDR1 is SGHRS and CDR2 is YFSETQ in the germline V gene. This CDR3 is built from 18 residues. V was pared by 0 bases and J by 8 bases, with 14 bases of the junction left unmatched. The whole variable domain, remainder taken from reference TRBV5-1 and TRBJ2-1, is KAGVTQTPRYLIKTRGQQVTLSCSPISGHRSVSWYQQTPGQGLQFLFEYFSETQRNKGNFPGRFSGRQFSNSRSEMNVSTLELGDSALYLCASSLAVTSGGALDEQFFGPGTRLTVL.

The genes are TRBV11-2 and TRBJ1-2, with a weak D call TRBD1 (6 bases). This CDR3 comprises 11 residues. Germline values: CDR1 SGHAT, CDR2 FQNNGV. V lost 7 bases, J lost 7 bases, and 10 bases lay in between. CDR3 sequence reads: CASKRQAGYTF. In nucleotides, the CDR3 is TGTGCCAGCAAACGACAGGCTGGCTACACCTTC.

CDR3: CASSPGGRDSNQPQHF. The CDR3, as DNA: TGTGCCAGCAGTCCTGGGGGCAGAGATAGCAATCAGCCCCAGCATTTT. This chain connects TRBV28 to TRBJ1-5, with D perhaps matching TRBD1 (6 bases). From germline, CDR1 is MDHEN and CDR2 SYDVKM. CDR3 length: 16 residues. The ends were cut back, 5 bases at V and 0 bases at J, with 14 bases in the middle.

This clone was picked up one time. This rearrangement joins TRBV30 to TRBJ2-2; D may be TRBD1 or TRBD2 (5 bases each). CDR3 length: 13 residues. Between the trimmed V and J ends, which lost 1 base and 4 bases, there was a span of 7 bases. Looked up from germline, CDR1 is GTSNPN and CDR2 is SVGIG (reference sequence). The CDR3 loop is CAWSGGATGELFF. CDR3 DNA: TGTGCCTGGAGTGGAGGGGCCACCGGGGAGCTGTTTTTT.

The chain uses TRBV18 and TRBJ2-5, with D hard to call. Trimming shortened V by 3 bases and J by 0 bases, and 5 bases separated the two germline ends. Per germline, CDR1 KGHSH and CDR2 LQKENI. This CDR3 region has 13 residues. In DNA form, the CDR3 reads TGTGCCAGCTCACCGCAGTACCAAGAGACCCAGTACTTC. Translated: CASSPQYQETQYF.

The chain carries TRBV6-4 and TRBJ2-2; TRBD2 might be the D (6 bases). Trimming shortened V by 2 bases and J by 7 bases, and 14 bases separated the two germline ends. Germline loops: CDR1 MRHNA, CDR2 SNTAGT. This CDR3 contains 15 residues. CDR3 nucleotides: TGTGCCAGCAGTGACATTCCTAGCGAGAGCGGGGAGCTGTTTTTT. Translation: CASSDIPSESGELFF.